This TCR beta chain originates from a study of regulatory T cells in long-lasting Graves disease. The CDR3 sequence is 12 residues long. Looked up from germline, CDR1 is SQVTM and CDR2 is ANQGSEA. Between the trimmed V and J ends, which lost 8 bases and 4 bases, there was a span of 14 bases. Specified time point: newly diagnosed GD, antithyroid drugs for less than 3 months. The authors made the TCR library using RNA they extracted from PBMCs. Worth noting for this clonotype: Its antigen is still unknown.

Assembly of TCR beta libraries relied on iRepertoire HTBI primers together with Arm-PCR of CDR3 regions. From the multiplex PCR reads, TCRdb called clonotypes with MiXCR, one entry per CDR3 protein. The sample consists of 400,000 to 500,000 distinct CDR3 sequences, roughly 17% of them appearing once. General study points: It was peripheral blood alone, not thyroid tissue, that was studied. Among samples with persistent disease, TRBV28, TRBJ1-2 and TRBJ2-5 were favored.

The data were also submitted as part of a second study, on T cells in Graves' hyperthyroidism and ophthalmopathy. That source notes: A set of HTBI primers served as the primers for a first-round RT-PCR of the TCR CDR3.

The source is a woman younger than 35 with Graves disease. The V and J genes are TRBV29-1 and TRBJ1-1; D gene unclear. The sample consisted of peripheral blood mononuclear cells (PBMCs), taken at new diagnosis, from a patient treated with antithyroid drugs. The CDR3 spells CSPSRAGTEAFF. CDR3 nucleotide sequence: TGCAGCCCGTCACGGGCGGGCACTGAAGCTTTCTTT.